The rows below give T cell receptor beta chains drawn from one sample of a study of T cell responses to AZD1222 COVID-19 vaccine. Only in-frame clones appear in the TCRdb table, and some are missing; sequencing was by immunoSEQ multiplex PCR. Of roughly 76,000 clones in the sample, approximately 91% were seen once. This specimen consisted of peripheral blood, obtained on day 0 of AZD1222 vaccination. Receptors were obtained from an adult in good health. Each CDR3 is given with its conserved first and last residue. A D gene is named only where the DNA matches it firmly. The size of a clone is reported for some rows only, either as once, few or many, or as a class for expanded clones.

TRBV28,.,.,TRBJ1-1,CASSLSTEAFF,TGTGCCAGCAGTTTAAGCACTGAAGCTTTCTTT
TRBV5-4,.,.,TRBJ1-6,CASSSGNSPLHF,TGTGCCAGCAGCTCAGGGAATTCACCCCTCCACTTT
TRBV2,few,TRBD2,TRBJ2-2,CASSVRSGETGELFF,TGTGCCAGCAGTGTCCGTAGCGGGGAAACCGGGGAGCTGTTTTTT
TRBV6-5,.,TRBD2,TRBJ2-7,CASTPAGGMRYEQYF,TGTGCCAGCACCCCGGCGGGAGGGATGAGGTACGAGCAGTACTTC
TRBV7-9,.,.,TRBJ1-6,CASSFGGLNSPLHF,TGTGCCAGCAGCTTTGGAGGACTTAATTCACCCCTCCACTTT
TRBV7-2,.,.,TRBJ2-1,CASTRGLSGEQFF,TGTGCCAGCACTAGAGGGCTCAGTGGTGAGCAGTTCTTC
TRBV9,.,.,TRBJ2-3,CASSVARTDTQYF,TGTGCCAGCAGCGTAGCCAGAACAGATACGCAGTATTTT
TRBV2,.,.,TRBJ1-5,CASSVDRSNQPQHF,TGTGCCAGCAGTGTGGACAGAAGCAATCAGCCCCAGCATTTT
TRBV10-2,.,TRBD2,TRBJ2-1,CASSLAGVYNEQFF,TGCGCCAGCAGTCTAGCGGGAGTCTACAATGAGCAGTTCTTC
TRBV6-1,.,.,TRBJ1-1,CASSERANTEAFF,TGTGCCAGCAGTGAACGGGCGAACACTGAAGCTTTCTTT
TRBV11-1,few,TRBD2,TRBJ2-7,CASSLASGNEQYF,TGTGCCAGCAGCTTAGCTAGCGGGAACGAGCAGTACTTC
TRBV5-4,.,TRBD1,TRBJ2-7,CASSSGQGATYEQYF,TGTGCCAGCAGCTCGGGACAGGGGGCCACCTACGAGCAGTACTTC
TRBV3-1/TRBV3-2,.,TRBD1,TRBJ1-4,CASSLLRGPANEKLFF,TGTGCCAGCAGCCTCCTCAGGGGGCCAGCTAATGAAAAACTGTTTTTT
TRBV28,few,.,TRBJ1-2,CASSLMSYGYTF,TGTGCCAGCAGTTTGATGTCCTATGGCTACACCTTC
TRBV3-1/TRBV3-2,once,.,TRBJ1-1,CASSHSAEAFF,TGTGCCAGCAGCCACAGCGCTGAAGCTTTCTTT
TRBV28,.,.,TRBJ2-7,CASISQGGSYEQYF,TGTGCCAGCATTTCGCAGGGTGGCTCCTACGAGCAGTACTTC
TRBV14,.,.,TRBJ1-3,CASSQNRAGNTIYF,TGTGCCAGCAGCCAAAACAGGGCTGGAAACACCATATATTTT
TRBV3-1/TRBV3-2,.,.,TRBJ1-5,CASSLGVNQPQHF,TGTGCCAGCAGCCTAGGGGTCAATCAGCCCCAGCATTTT
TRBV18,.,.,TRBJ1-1,CASSPEEGRVITEAFF,TGTGCCAGCTCACCGGAGGAGGGAAGGGTGATCACTGAAGCTTTCTTT
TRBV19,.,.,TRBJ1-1,CASRQDGTTLF,TGTGCCAGTAGACAGGACGGGACGACCCTATTT
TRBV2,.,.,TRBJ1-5,CASRRQAEGQPQHF,TGTGCCAGCAGAAGACAGGCCGAAGGACAGCCCCAGCATTTT
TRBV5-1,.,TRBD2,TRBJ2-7,CASSPGTSGRDEQYF,TGCGCCAGCAGCCCAGGGACTAGCGGGAGGGACGAGCAGTACTTC
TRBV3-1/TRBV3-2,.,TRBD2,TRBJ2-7,CASSQVGGRALYEQYF,TGTGCCAGCAGCCAAGTGGGCGGGAGGGCTCTGTACGAGCAGTACTTC
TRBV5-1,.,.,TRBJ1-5,CASSSGDNQPQHF,TGCGCCAGCAGCTCCGGAGACAATCAGCCCCAGCATTTT
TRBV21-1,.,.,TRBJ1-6,CASHPGQGVSPLHF,TGTGCCAGCCACCCGGGACAGGGAGTTTCACCCCTCCACTTT
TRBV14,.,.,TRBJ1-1,CASSRGGWQQEAFF,TGTGCCAGCAGCCGGGGAGGGTGGCAGCAGGAAGCTTTCTTT
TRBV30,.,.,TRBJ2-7,CAWSMTVYEQYF,TGTGCCTGGAGTATGACAGTCTACGAGCAGTACTTC
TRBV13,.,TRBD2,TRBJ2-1,CASNNPSGSGDEQFF,TGTGCCAGCAATAACCCTAGCGGGAGTGGGGATGAGCAGTTCTTC
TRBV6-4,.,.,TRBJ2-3,CASSDGSGVTDTQYF,TGTGCCAGCAGTGACGGATCGGGGGTTACAGATACGCAGTATTTT
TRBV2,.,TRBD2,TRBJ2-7,CASSGTSRSYEQYF,TGTGCCAGCAGTGGGACTAGCCGCTCCTACGAGCAGTACTTC
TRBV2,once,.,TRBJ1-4,CASSGQTNEKLFF,TGTGCCAGCAGTGGACAGACTAATGAAAAACTGTTTTTT
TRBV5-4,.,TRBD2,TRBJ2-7,CASSPREGRNYEQYF,TGTGCCAGCAGCCCCCGGGAGGGCCGCAACTACGAGCAGTACTTC
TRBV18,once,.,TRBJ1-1,CASSPGIDTEAFF,TGTGCCAGCTCACCAGGGATTGACACTGAAGCTTTCTTT
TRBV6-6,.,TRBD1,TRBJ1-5,CASSPQGGGNQPQHF,TGTGCCAGCAGTCCTCAGGGGGGAGGCAATCAGCCCCAGCATTTT
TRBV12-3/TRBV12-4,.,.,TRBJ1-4,CASRLREKLFF,TGTGCCAGCAGGCTTCGAGAAAAACTGTTTTTT
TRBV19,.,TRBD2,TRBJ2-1,CASSSQREGYEQFF,TGTGCCAGTAGTTCCCAGCGGGAGGGCTATGAGCAGTTCTTC
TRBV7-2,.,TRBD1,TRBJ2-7,CASSFRGGGWGQGLYEQYF,TGTGCCAGCAGCTTTAGAGGAGGTGGATGGGGACAGGGCCTCTACGAGCAGTACTTC
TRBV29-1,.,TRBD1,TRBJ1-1,CSVELSGTEKTEAFF,TGCAGCGTTGAATTGTCAGGGACAGAAAAAACTGAAGCTTTCTTT
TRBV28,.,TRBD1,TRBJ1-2,CASSLWTSGQGAFGYTF,TGTGCCAGCAGTTTATGGACAAGTGGCCAGGGGGCTTTTGGCTACACCTTC
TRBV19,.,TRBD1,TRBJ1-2,CASSLPYRGGYGYTF,TGTGCCAGTAGCCTCCCCTACAGGGGTGGCTATGGCTACACCTTC
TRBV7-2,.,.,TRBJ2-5,CASSLAGGGGETQYF,TGTGCCAGCAGCTTAGCTGGAGGGGGAGGGGAGACCCAGTACTTC
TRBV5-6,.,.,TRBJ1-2,CASSLVVGGRGYGYTF,TGTGCCAGCAGCTTGGTGGTCGGGGGCCGGGGCTATGGCTACACCTTC
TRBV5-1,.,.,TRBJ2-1,CASRPAPRQDSYNEQFF,TGCGCCAGCAGACCCGCCCCTCGACAGGACTCCTACAATGAGCAGTTCTTC
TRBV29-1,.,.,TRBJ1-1,CSVAGLGDTEAFF,TGCAGCGTTGCGGGGTTAGGGGACACTGAAGCTTTCTTT
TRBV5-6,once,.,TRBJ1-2,CASSLEWRLNYGYTF,TGTGCCAGCAGCTTGGAGTGGAGGCTCAACTATGGCTACACCTTC